The T cell receptor beta chain under discussion was sequenced for a study of blood T cell repertoires in COVID-19. Study overall: Researchers got acute and convalescent COVID-19 samples from the United States, Italy and Spain. PBMCs, B-cell-depleted T cells, or T cells were the source of the cDNA or gDNA that made up the material.

This CDR3 spans 13 amino acids. The germline V gene encodes CDR1 LNHDA and CDR2 SQIVND (reference sequence). V lost 2 bases and J lost 4, with 6 bases in between. The data were produced by immunoSEQ multiplex PCR, yet TCRdb's version contains in-frame clones alone and is incomplete. The sample lists roughly 260,000 clones; 82% were seen once. The source is a woman over 75 with active or convalescent COVID-19. What was sequenced was peripheral blood. This chain links TRBV19 with TRBJ1-3; no reliable D call. CDR3 DNA: TGTGCCAGTAGTATAATAAGCGGAAACACCATATATTTT. Translation gives CASSIISGNTIYF.